The 20 T cell receptor beta chains below come from one sample, sequenced in a study of B cell selection in AIRE deficiency. Repertoires were generated with immunoSEQ multiplex PCR, while TCRdb's copy carries only in-frame clones and drops some. The sample contains some 25,000 clones, around 97% of which appear only once. CD4+CD127+ cells were sorted as the conventional CD4 T cells. The material sequenced was conventional CD4+ T cells sorted from PBMCs. The origin of the receptors is a human donor with AIRE deficiency.

This chain links TRBV28 with TRBJ2-1; 11 bases fit TRBD1. From germline, CDR1 is MDHEN and CDR2 SYDVKM. The V and J ends lost 3 bases and 7 bases, in that order; junction bases with no gene match: 14. The CDR3 contains 18 residues. The CDR3 loop reads CASSFTYGQGAPLNEQFF. The DNA for the CDR3 is TGTGCCAGCAGTTTTACTTACGGACAGGGGGCCCCCTTAAATGAGCAGTTCTTC.

The chain carries TRBV10-2 and TRBJ1-2; possible D gene TRBD1, 5 bases. Trimming removed 9 bases at V and 2 bases at J, with 13 bases between. Germline CDR1 WSHSY, CDR2 SAAADI. This CDR3 has 13 amino acids. The chain's CDR3 is CASKTDVNYGYTF. For the CDR3, the DNA is TGCGCCAGTAAGACAGACGTAAACTATGGCTACACCTTC.

The chain employs TRBV5-6 and TRBJ2-7, with D unclear. V was trimmed by 1 base and J by 7 bases, leaving 12 bases between them. The CDR3 is made up of 13 amino acids. Germline V CDR1 and CDR2: SGHDT, YYEEEE. Here the CDR3 DNA reads TGTGCCAGCAGCTTGCGCCTCTTACGGGAGCAGTACTTC. Translated, it gives CASSLRLLREQYF.

The gene calls are TRBV4-2 and TRBJ2-7; D is possibly TRBD1 or TRBD2 (5 bases each). Trimming left V 1 base short and J 6 bases short, with 22 bases between. This CDR3 is built from 17 residues. Germline V gives CDR1 LGHNA, CDR2 YNFKEQ. The CDR3 DNA reads TGTGCCAGCAGCCAAGCCGGTGGGGGTCAGGGCCGGAGCGAGCAGTACTTC. Residues: CASSQAGGGQGRSEQYF.

V is TRBV6-6 and J is TRBJ2-3; D uncertain. Trimming cost V 7 bases and J 0 bases, with 8 bases left between them. The germline V gene encodes CDR1 MNHNY and CDR2 SVGAGI (reference sequence). The CDR3 runs 13 residues. The CDR3 DNA sequence: TGTGCCAGCATGCCGACTAGCACAGATACGCAGTATTTT. Translating gives CASMPTSTDTQYF.

This chain uses TRBV19 with TRBJ1-1; D may be TRBD1 (5 bases). The CDR3 is 14 residues long. CDR1 and CDR2 from the germline V gene are LNHDA and SQIVND (reference sequence). Trimming left V 1 base short and J 1 base short, with 7 bases between. The CDR3 sequence: CASSIAGQNTEAFF. The DNA for the CDR3 is TGTGCCAGTAGTATAGCGGGGCAGAACACTGAAGCTTTCTTT.

This chain links TRBV9 with TRBJ1-1; D is uncertain. Germline V gene data show CDR1 as SGDLS and CDR2 as YYNGEE. Deletions cut 4 bases from V and 5 bases from J, with 12 bases between. This CDR3 contains 13 residues. This chain's CDR3 is CASSPIGSTEAFF. The CDR3 nucleotides read TGTGCCAGCAGCCCCATCGGCAGTACTGAAGCTTTCTTT.

This chain joins TRBV10-2 and TRBJ2-7, with D unresolved. V was clipped by 3 bases and J by 6 bases, with 6 bases between them. The CDR3 loop spans 11 amino acids. Germline CDR1 is WSHSY and CDR2 is SAAADI. CDR3 in amino acids: CASSEVREQYF. The CDR3 DNA sequence: TGCGCCAGCAGTGAAGTGCGCGAGCAGTACTTC.

The chain uses TRBV27 and TRBJ2-1; tentatively, D is TRBD1 (5 bases). CDR3 size: 15 residues. Germline lookup yields CDR1 MNHEY and CDR2 SMNVEV (reference sequence). Deletions cut 7 bases from V and 9 bases from J, with 22 bases between. The CDR3 nucleotides read TGTGCCAGCACCTCCCAGGGCCTCCTTAGGGGTGAGCAGTTCTTC. This sequence encodes CASTSQGLLRGEQFF.

The rearrangement links TRBV5-1 to TRBJ2-2; D is possibly TRBD1 (5 bases). This CDR3 region has 15 residues. Germline-derived CDR1 and CDR2 are SGHRS and YFSETQ. V gave up 4 bases and J gave up 1 base, with 11 bases separating them. The CDR3 protein is CASSPRTGNTGELFF. CDR3 coding DNA: TGCGCCAGCAGCCCCCGAACAGGGAACACCGGGGAGCTGTTTTTT.

The rearrangement joins TRBV6-5 to TRBJ1-2; D is uncertain. The CDR3 is 14 amino acids. Germline lookup yields CDR1 MNHEY and CDR2 SVGAGI. The V end was cut by 10 bases, the J end by 4 bases, with 19 bases between. CDR3 sequence: CATHRGGLGYGYTF. The CDR3 nucleotides read TGTGCCACCCACAGAGGAGGGCTGGGCTATGGCTACACCTTC.

The chain couples TRBV19 to TRBJ1-1, with D possibly matching TRBD1 (5 bases). This CDR3 has 14 residues. CDR1 and CDR2 (germline): LNHDA, SQIVND (reference sequence). V was shortened by 5 bases and J by 1 base, with 11 bases between the two germline ends. The CDR3 protein is CASSWGKANTEAFF. CDR3 coding DNA: TGTGCCAGTAGTTGGGGGAAGGCGAACACTGAAGCTTTCTTT. The full variable domain, its missing parts supplied by reference TRBV19 and TRBJ1-1, is DGGITQSPKYLFRKEGQNVTLSCEQNLNHDAMYWYRQDPGQGLRLIYYSQIVNDFQKGDIAEGYSVSREKKESFPLTVTSAQKNPTAFYLCASSWGKANTEAFFGQGTRLTVV.

Concerning this clone itself: The junction differs from germline at one of its ends, possibly a read error. This chain connects TRBV5-6 to TRBJ2-7, with TRBD1 matching over 9 bases. Germline lookup yields CDR1 SGHDT and CDR2 YYEEEE. The CDR3 loop spans 12 amino acids. CDR3 sequence (DNA): TGTGCCAGCAGCACCCGGGACAGGGACGGCCGGTTC. Translation gives CASSTRDRDGRF.

V and J are TRBV6-1 and TRBJ2-7, with D maybe TRBD2 (5 bases). With 9 bases removed from V and 7 bases from J, the gap between germline ends came to 16 bases. This CDR3 has 12 residues. The germline V gene has CDR1 MNHNS and CDR2 SASEGT. CDR3 coding DNA: TGTGCCAGTGGCCAGCATCCGGGGGAGCAGTACTTC. This encodes CASGQHPGEQYF.

The chain links TRBV6-7 to TRBJ2-1, with D perhaps TRBD1 (5 bases). TRBV6-7 is annotated as an ORF whose role is uncertain. V was pared by 0 bases and J by 7 bases, with 13 bases between. The CDR3 contains 15 residues. DNA of the CDR3: TGTGCCAGCAGTTACTCGACTCAGACAGTAAATGAGCAGTTCTTC. Amino acids: CASSYSTQTVNEQFF.

The chain links TRBV18 to TRBJ2-2, with D perhaps assigned TRBD1 or TRBD2 (5 bases each). In germline, CDR1 is KGHSH, CDR2 LQKENI. This CDR3 spans 15 amino acids. Trimming removed 2 bases from V and 7 bases from J, with 14 bases in between. The CDR3: CASSPGDRLSGELFF. CDR3 nucleotides: TGTGCCAGCTCACCAGGGGACCGCCTGAGCGGGGAGCTGTTTTTT.

The CDR3 bases are TGTGCCAGCAGGCCTTCGGGACGCACTGAAGCTTTCTTT. It specifies CASRPSGRTEAFF. The J gene is TRBJ1-1, the V gene TRBV27; tentative D call: TRBD1 (5 bases). The germline V gene has CDR1 MNHEY and CDR2 SMNVEV (reference sequence). The CDR3 covers 13 residues. The V gene lost 6 bases and the J gene lost 4 bases, with 12 bases spanning the gap.

The chain has TRBV19 and TRBJ1-2, with 9 bases matching TRBD1. Germline V gives CDR1 LNHDA, CDR2 SQIVND (reference sequence). J was trimmed by 2 bases and V by 5 bases; bases with no gene match: 3. This CDR3 has 14 residues. CDR3 coding DNA: TGTGCCAGTAGTGGGACAGGGTCGAACTATGGCTACACCTTC. The encoded protein is CASSGTGSNYGYTF. Full variable domain (remainder filled in from reference TRBV19 and TRBJ1-2): DGGITQSPKYLFRKEGQNVTLSCEQNLNHDAMYWYRQDPGQGLRLIYYSQIVNDFQKGDIAEGYSVSREKKESFPLTVTSAQKNPTAFYLCASSGTGSNYGYTFGSGTRLTVV.

The genes are TRBV5-3 and TRBJ2-4, with D perhaps matching TRBD1 (6 bases). TRBV5-3 is an ORF; its function is uncertain. V lost 4 bases to trimming and J lost 2 bases, with 16 bases between them. This CDR3 has 16 amino acids. The CDR3 loop is CARSSSYRVTKNIQYF. CDR3 in DNA: TGTGCCAGAAGCAGTTCGTACAGGGTGACCAAAAACATTCAGTACTTC.

This chain links TRBV7-2 with TRBJ2-7; maybe TRBD2 (5 bases). Germline V gene sequence: CDR1 SGHTA, CDR2 FQGNSA. The CDR3 runs 14 residues. Trimming cost V 3 bases and J 6 bases, with 15 bases left between them. The CDR3 loop reads CASSLGGSVGEQYF. For the CDR3, the DNA is TGTGCCAGCAGCTTGGGTGGTAGCGTGGGCGAGCAGTACTTC.